The present entry profiles one TCR beta chain with its context. The data originate from a study of blood T cell repertoires in COVID-19. Background on the study: The United States, Italy and Spain supplied acute and convalescent COVID-19 samples.

The data were produced by immunoSEQ multiplex PCR, yet TCRdb's version contains in-frame clones alone and is incomplete. The repertoire includes about 240,000 clones, roughly 90% of them detected once, and roughly 9% sits in the top ten. Germline V gene sequence: CDR1 LNHDA, CDR2 SQIVND (reference sequence). This CDR3 spans 15 amino acids. The ends were cut back, 3 bases at V and 0 bases at J, with 9 bases in the middle. This TCR was recovered from a man between 35 and 55 years old who had recovered from COVID-19. Sequencing input: PBMCs or T cells enriched from blood (not recorded which). The chain combines TRBV19 with TRBJ1-3, with D maybe TRBD1 (5 bases). The CDR3 region is CASSIRQISGNTIYF. For the CDR3, the DNA is TGTGCCAGTAGTATTCGACAGATCTCTGGAAACACCATATATTTT.